Presented here are 14 T cell receptor beta chains from one specimen sequenced in a study of immune heterogeneity within non-small cell lung tumors. It was with 32 V and 13 J primers that multiplex PCR amplified TCR beta CDR3. One entry per CDR3 protein results from TCRdb running MiXCR on the multiplex PCR reads. The table has 8,500 to 11,000 distinct CDR3 sequences, over 15% seen once; the top ten hold roughly 3.7%. The authors used 550 to 750 ng of bulk tumor genomic DNA per sample as template. Far-apart biopsies, several per primary tumor, were taken during surgery. Curative surgery was performed on patients who had untreated, newly diagnosed non-small cell lung cancer. The sequencing input was lung tumor tissue. These receptors were collected from a man between 40 and 49 years old with non-small cell lung cancer.

This clonotype is termed medium-sized. The chain is built from TRBV2 and TRBJ1-1; 7 bases line up with TRBD1. Trimming at V came to 0 bases and at J to 0 bases, leaving 1 base not matched to a gene. Germline V gene lookup returns CDR1 SNHLY and CDR2 FYNNEI. This CDR3 spans 15 amino acids. The DNA of the CDR3 is TGTGCCAGCAGTGAAGCGGGACAGATGAACACTGAAGCTTTCTTT. It is translated as CASSEAGQMNTEAFF.

Comment on this clonotype: Relative to the germline gene, one junction end is altered; a read error may explain this. CDR3 in DNA: TGTGCCAGCAGTTTAGCGGGGAATTACAATAAGCAGTTCTTC. This sequence encodes CASSLAGNYNKQFF. The V gene is TRBV12-3 or TRBV12-4, the J gene TRBJ2-1, with D uncertain. This CDR3 comprises 14 residues.

This clonotype was detected ten times or more. J is TRBJ2-3 and V is TRBV12-5, with a tentative D call TRBD2 (6 bases). The CDR3 extends over 17 amino acids. Trimming removed 3 bases at V and 2 bases at J, with 18 bases between. Germline CDR1 LGHNT, CDR2 FRNRAP. The CDR3 sequence is CASGFSIPGLFTDTQYF. DNA of the CDR3: TGTGCTAGTGGTTTCTCTATACCGGGACTTTTCACAGATACGCAGTATTTT.

V is TRBV24-1 and J is TRBJ1-2, with D hard to call. The CDR3 length is 15 residues. Germline-derived CDR1 and CDR2 are KGHDR and SFDVKD. Deletions cut 3 bases from V and 4 bases from J, with 14 bases between. CDR3: CATSDPGQASYGYTF. The CDR3 region has the DNA TGTGCCACCAGTGATCCGGGCCAAGCCTCCTATGGCTACACCTTC.

The V gene is TRBV6-2 or TRBV6-3, the J gene TRBJ2-3; the D is unclear. Trimming removed 6 bases at V and 2 bases at J, with 6 bases between. In germline, CDR1 is MNHEY, CDR2 SVGEGT. There are 12 residues in the CDR3. The CDR3 sequence: CASSRITDTQYF. The DNA of the CDR3 is TGTGCCAGCAGCCGAATCACAGATACGCAGTATTTT.

Ten or more counts support this clonotype. This chain uses TRBV7-2 with TRBJ2-5; no clear D gene. Between the trimmed V and J ends, which lost 2 bases and 3 bases, there was a span of 10 bases. Germline CDR1 and CDR2: SGHTA and FQGNSA. The CDR3 totals 14 residues. In nucleotides, the CDR3 is TGTGCCAGCAGCTTACCCCCCGTTAAAGAGACCCAGTACTTC. Translating it yields CASSLPPVKETQYF.

This clonotype is medium-sized in the sample. The V and J genes are TRBV19 and TRBJ2-5; D is undetermined. Germline lookup yields CDR1 LNHDA and CDR2 SQIVND (reference sequence). The CDR3 totals 13 residues. Deletions cut 4 bases from V and 4 bases from J, with 10 bases between. Here the CDR3 DNA reads TGTGCCAGTAGTACCCCCTTGGGAGAGACCCAGTACTTC. This codes for CASSTPLGETQYF. Full variable domain (remainder filled in from reference TRBV19 and TRBJ2-5): DGGITQSPKYLFRKEGQNVTLSCEQNLNHDAMYWYRQDPGQGLRLIYYSQIVNDFQKGDIAEGYSVSREKKESFPLTVTSAQKNPTAFYLCASSTPLGETQYFGPGTRLLVL.

This clonotype has a single count. The chain employs TRBV20-1 and TRBJ2-7, with unresolved D. The CDR3 sequence is 13 residues long. Trimming shortened V by 3 bases and J by 5 bases, and 14 bases separated the two germline ends. CDR1 DFQATT and CDR2 SNEGSKA come from the germline V gene (reference sequence). This CDR3 is CSASSDLMDEQYF. The DNA of the CDR3 is TGCAGTGCTAGTTCGGATTTGATGGACGAGCAGTACTTC.

This clonotype was counted at least ten times. The chain has TRBV6-2 or TRBV6-3 and TRBJ1-1; TRBD1 matches 9 bases. CDR1 and CDR2 from the germline V gene are MNHEY and SVGEGT. The CDR3 covers 14 residues. The ends lost 6 bases at V and 4 bases at J; junction bases unmatched: 6. The CDR3 region has the DNA TGTGCCAGCAGGAAAACAGGGGGCATCACTGAAGCTTTCTTT. This codes for CASRKTGGITEAFF.

This clonotype was seen ten or more times. This chain uses TRBV7-9 with TRBJ2-1; a possible D gene is TRBD1 (5 bases). Trimming took off 2 bases at V and 3 bases at J, with 11 bases between the two ends. The CDR3 covers 15 residues. CDR1 is SEHNR, CDR2 FQNEAQ, per germline (reference sequence). CDR3 in DNA: TGTGCCAGCAGCTTAAGTCAGGGTCACTACAATGAGCAGTTCTTC. It specifies CASSLSQGHYNEQFF.

The chain employs TRBV7-3 and TRBJ1-2; no firm D call. Per germline, CDR1 SGHTA and CDR2 FQGTGA. With 2 bases removed from V and 3 bases from J, the gap between germline ends came to 7 bases. The CDR3 is 13 amino acids. CDR3 sequence (DNA): TGTGCCAGCAGCTTACAGGCCGACTATGGCTACACCTTC. It encodes CASSLQADYGYTF. Complete variable domain (other parts from reference TRBV7-3 and TRBJ1-2): GAGVSQTPSNKVTEKGKYVELRCDPISGHTALYWYRQSLGQGPEFLIYFQGTGAADDSGLPNDRFFAVRPEGSVSTLKIQRTERGDSAVYLCASSLQADYGYTFGSGTRLTVV.

The V gene is TRBV6-1, the J gene TRBJ1-3; 12 bases map to TRBD1. V shed 1 base and J 5 bases; nucleotides not matched to a gene: 6. The germline CDR1 and CDR2 sequences are MNHNS and SASEGT. The CDR3 sequence is 17 residues long. CDR3 DNA sequence: TGTGCCAGCAGTGAAGAGGAAGGGACAGGGGGCAGAAACACCATATATTTT. This gives the protein CASSEEEGTGGRNTIYF.

By share of the sample, this clonotype is medium-sized (0.01 to 0.1%). V and J are TRBV7-2 and TRBJ2-1, with D possibly TRBD1 on 6 matching bases. V was clipped by 2 bases and J by 8 bases, with 16 bases between them. This CDR3 comprises 15 residues. From germline, CDR1 is SGHTA and CDR2 FQGNSA. The DNA for the CDR3 is TGTGCCAGCAGCTTATTCCAGGGGATGAATTATGAGCAGTTCTTC. Protein: CASSLFQGMNYEQFF.

This clonotype is classed as medium-sized. The chain employs TRBV19 and TRBJ1-2, with D uncertain. Trimming took off 3 bases at V and 4 bases at J, with 9 bases between the two ends. The CDR3 covers 13 residues. Germline V gives CDR1 LNHDA, CDR2 SQIVND (reference sequence). Written as DNA, the CDR3 is TGTGCCAGTAGTATTGTCAGCTTCTATGGCTACACCTTC. Translated: CASSIVSFYGYTF.